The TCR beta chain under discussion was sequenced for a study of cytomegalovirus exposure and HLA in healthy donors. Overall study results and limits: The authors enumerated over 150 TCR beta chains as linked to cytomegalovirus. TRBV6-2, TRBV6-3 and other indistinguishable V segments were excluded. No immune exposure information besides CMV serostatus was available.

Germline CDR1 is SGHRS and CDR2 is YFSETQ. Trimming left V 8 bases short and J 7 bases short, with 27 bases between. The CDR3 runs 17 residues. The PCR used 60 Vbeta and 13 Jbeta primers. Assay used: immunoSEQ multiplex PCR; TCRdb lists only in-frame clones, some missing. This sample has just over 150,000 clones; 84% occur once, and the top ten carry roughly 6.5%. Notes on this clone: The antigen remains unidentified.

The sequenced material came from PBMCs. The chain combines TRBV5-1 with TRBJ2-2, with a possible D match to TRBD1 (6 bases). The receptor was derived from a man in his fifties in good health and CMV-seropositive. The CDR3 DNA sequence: TGCGCCAGGGGAGCGAGGGCCAGGGGAGATGGAGGCGGGGAGCTGTTTTTT. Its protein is CARGARARGDGGGELFF.